This T cell receptor beta chain comes out of a study of follicular helper T cells after annual influenza vaccination. The V gene lost 7 bases and the J gene lost 4 bases, with 7 bases spanning the gap. The CDR3 spans 10 residues. Germline CDR1 reads SQVTM; CDR2 reads ANQGSEA. Clones were read by immunoSEQ multiplex PCR, and TCRdb kept only the in-frame ones, dropping some. The sample consists of roughly 10,000 clones, 70% to 85% of them appearing once. Time point defined: 2014-2015 season, pre-vaccination. Sorted blood CD4 subsets were sequenced before and after adults received seasonal inactivated influenza vaccine.

The specimen comprised CXCR5- memory CD4+ T cells sorted from blood, sampled on the day of influenza vaccination. This receptor was obtained from an adult who received the influenza vaccine. The gene calls are TRBV29-1 and TRBJ1-1, with D perhaps TRBD1 (5 bases). CDR3: CSGGSTEAFF. In DNA, the CDR3 is TGCAGCGGGGGGAGCACTGAAGCTTTCTTT.